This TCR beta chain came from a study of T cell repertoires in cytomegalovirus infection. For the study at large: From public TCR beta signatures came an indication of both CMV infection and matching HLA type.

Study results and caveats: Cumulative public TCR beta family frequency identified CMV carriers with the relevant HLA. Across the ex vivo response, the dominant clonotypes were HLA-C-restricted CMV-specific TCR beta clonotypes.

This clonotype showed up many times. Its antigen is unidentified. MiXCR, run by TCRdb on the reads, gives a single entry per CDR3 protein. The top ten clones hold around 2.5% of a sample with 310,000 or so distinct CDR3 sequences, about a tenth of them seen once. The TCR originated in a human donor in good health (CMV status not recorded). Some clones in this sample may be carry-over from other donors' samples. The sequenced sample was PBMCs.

CDR3 residues: CSARVEGRETQYF. The CDR3 nucleotides are TGCAGTGCTAGAGTAGAGGGTAGGGAGACCCAGTACTTC. The V gene is TRBV20-1, the J gene TRBJ2-5, with D maybe TRBD2 (5 bases). V gave up 1 base and J gave up 5 bases, with 11 bases separating them. The CDR3 totals 13 residues. The germline V gene has CDR1 DFQATT and CDR2 SNEGSKA (reference sequence).